This TCR beta chain was identified during a study of T-cell memory formation after mild COVID-19 (dated by TCRdb to the early 2020s). Regarding the research as a whole: TCR sequence clusters from the two donors were found to be largely donor specific. The cohort was made up of two young adult volunteers, one female and one male, who were previously healthy. Longitudinal TCRalpha and TCRbeta repertoire sequencing tracked T-cell clones expanding and contracting after mild COVID-19 in two donors. Findings and caveats that apply to the study as a whole: Contracting CD4+ clones were found mainly in CM and EM memory subsets, while CD8+ clones were enriched in EMRA. The study covered only a couple of mild cases, and larger cohorts including severe cases with pre-infection samples were considered necessary. Whether the second-wave clones peaking on day 37 were SARS-CoV-2 specific was not confirmed. Some responding clones were detected in pre-infection memory, which suggested that pre-existing cross-reactive memory T cells had joined the SARS-CoV-2 response. Clones contracting from day 15 to 85 had balanced CD4/CD8 phenotypes, while a second wave expanding from day 15 to 37 was biased towards CD4+.

Concerning this clonotype: Its recognized antigen is unknown. It has no much larger one-base neighbor in the sample; base qualities were not kept.

Ficoll-Paque density gradient centrifugation was the method used to isolate PBMCs. Spanning cysteine to phenylalanine, the CDR3 consists of 14 amino acids. This entry keeps only the CDR3 DNA: 42 bases, framed from base 1. The CDR1 and CDR2 encoded by the germline V gene are MGHRA and YSYEKL. The V end loses 0 bases and the J end loses 1 base, and a stretch of 7 bases separates them. Sequencing was performed on an Illumina NovaSeq 6000. cDNA libraries for TCRalpha and TCRbeta were prepared by 5'RACE using constant-segment primers, with sample barcodes and unique molecular identifiers added. RNA was extracted from every sample with Trizol reagent. The libraries were amplified in two PCR steps, and the second step added a second sample barcode and Illumina TruSeq adapters. Libraries were sequenced on an Illumina NovaSeq with 2 x 150 bp paired-end reads. The original pipeline was this. Reads were demultiplexed and collapsed into UMI-guided consensus sequences with migec v1.2.7. Using mixcr v2.1.11, the UMI consensuses were aligned to TRA and TRB V and J templates and assembled into clonotypes. Expanded or contracted clonotypes were those called significant by both edgeR and NoisET, with noise models trained on biological replicates. edgeR calls used a false discovery rate-adjusted p below 0.01 and a log2 fold-change threshold of 1. As an exploratory analysis of dynamics, max-normalized trajectories of the 1000 most abundant clonotypes were examined by PCA with hierarchical clustering. The CD4 or CD8 phenotype of responding clones was assigned using the separately sequenced CD4+ and CD8+ repertoires. The public reads were reprocessed in TCRdb via fastp at Q25 and MiXCR, keeping in-frame beta chains. Each entry merges the rows of one CDR3 protein and shows their most common DNA and genes. TCRdb, not the authors, supplied the V and J calls. The sample table records about 110,000 distinct CDR3 sequences; about a sixth of these occur just once. The ten largest clonotypes hold around 28% of the sample.

The clonotype comes from an adult woman who had mild COVID-19 (a few samples of this study predate the infection). The sample titles of this study are shuffled in the database, so cell type and time point are left out; the donor was told from shared clones. The chain links TRBV4-1 with TRBJ2-7, and perhaps TRBD2 as D gene, on 6 matching bases. Input material: PBMCs or a T cell subset sorted from them (not recorded which). In nucleotide form, the sequence is TGCGCCAGCAGCCAAGATGGGGGGTCCTACGAGCAGTACTTC. Translated, this gives CASSQDGGSYEQYF.